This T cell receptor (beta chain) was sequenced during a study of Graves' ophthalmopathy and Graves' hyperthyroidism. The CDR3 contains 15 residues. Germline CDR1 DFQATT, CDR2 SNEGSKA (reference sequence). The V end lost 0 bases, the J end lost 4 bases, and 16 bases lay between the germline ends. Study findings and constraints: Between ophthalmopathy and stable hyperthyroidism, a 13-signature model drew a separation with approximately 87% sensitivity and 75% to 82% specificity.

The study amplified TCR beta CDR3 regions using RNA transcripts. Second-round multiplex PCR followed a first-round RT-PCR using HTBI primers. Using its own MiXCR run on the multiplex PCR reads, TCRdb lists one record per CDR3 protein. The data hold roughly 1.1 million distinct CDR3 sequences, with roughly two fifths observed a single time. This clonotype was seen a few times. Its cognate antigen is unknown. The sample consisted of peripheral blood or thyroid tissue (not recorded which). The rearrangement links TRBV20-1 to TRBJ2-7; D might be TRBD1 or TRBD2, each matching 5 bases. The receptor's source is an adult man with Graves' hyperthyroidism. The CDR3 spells CSARDPRGALYEQYF. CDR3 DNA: TGCAGTGCTAGAGATCCGAGGGGCGCTTTGTACGAGCAGTACTTC.